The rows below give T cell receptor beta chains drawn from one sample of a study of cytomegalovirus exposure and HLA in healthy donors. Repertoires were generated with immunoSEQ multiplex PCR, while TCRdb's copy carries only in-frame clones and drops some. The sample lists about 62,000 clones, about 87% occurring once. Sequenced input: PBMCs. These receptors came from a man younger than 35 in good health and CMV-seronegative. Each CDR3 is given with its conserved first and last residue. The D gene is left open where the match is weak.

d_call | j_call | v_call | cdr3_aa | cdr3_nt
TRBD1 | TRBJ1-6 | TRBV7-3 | CASSPTGSENSPLHF | TGTGCCAGCAGCCCGACAGGGAGTGAGAATTCACCCCTCCACTTT
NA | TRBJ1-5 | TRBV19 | CASGYGTTNPHGPQHF | TGTGCCAGCGGCTACGGGACAACGAACCCTCACGGGCCCCAGCATTTT
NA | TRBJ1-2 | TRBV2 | CASNADSLRFNGYTF | TGTGCCAGCAATGCAGACAGCCTCAGATTTAATGGCTACACCTTC
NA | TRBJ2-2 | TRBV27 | CASSQGLNTGELFF | TGTGCCAGCAGTCAGGGACTTAACACCGGGGAGCTGTTTTTT
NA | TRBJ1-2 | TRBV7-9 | CASSLSNNGFLYGYTF | TGTGCCAGCAGCTTATCGAATAACGGGTTCCTCTATGGCTACACCTTC
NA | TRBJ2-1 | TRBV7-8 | CASSLSSASYNEQFF | TGTGCCAGCAGCTTAAGTAGCGCATCCTACAATGAGCAGTTCTTC
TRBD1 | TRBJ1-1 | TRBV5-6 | CASSLGGQGAAFF | TGTGCCAGCAGCTTGGGGGGTCAGGGGGCAGCTTTCTTT
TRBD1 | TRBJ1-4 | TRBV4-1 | CASSQPTGLEKLFF | TGCGCCAGCAGCCAGCCGACAGGGTTGGAAAAACTGTTTTTT
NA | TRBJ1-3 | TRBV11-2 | CASSFEAPGNTIYF | TGTGCCAGCAGCTTTGAGGCTCCCGGAAACACCATATATTTT
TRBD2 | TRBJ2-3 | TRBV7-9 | CASPDAGEDTQYF | TGTGCCAGCCCCGATGCGGGGGAAGATACGCAGTATTTT
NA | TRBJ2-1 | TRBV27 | CASRDQGSNEQFF | TGTGCCAGCAGGGACCAGGGGTCCAATGAGCAGTTCTTC
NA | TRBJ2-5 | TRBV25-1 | CASRPGLHAAETQYF | TGTGCCAGCCGGCCAGGACTCCATGCAGCGGAGACCCAGTACTTC
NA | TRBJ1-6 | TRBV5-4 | CASSPFNSPLHF | TGTGCCAGCAGCCCATTCAATTCACCCCTCCACTTT
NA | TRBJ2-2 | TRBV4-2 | CASSPNIGLPNTGELFF | TGTGCCAGCAGCCCGAACATCGGACTCCCGAACACCGGGGAGCTGTTTTTT
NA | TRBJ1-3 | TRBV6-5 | CASSQGYTGNTIYF | TGTGCCAGCAGTCAGGGTTACACTGGAAACACCATATATTTT
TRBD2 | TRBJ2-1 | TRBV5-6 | CASSFPRGGVYEQFF | TGTGCCAGCAGCTTCCCGCGGGGGGGCGTGTATGAGCAGTTCTTC
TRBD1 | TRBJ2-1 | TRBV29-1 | CSVEVVDRFSYNEQFF | TGCAGCGTTGAAGTAGTGGACAGGTTCTCCTACAATGAGCAGTTCTTC
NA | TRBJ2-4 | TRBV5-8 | CASSFLRGEGIQYF | TGTGCCAGCAGCTTCTTACGCGGAGAAGGCATTCAGTACTTC
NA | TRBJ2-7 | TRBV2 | CASSEGSPEAYEQYF | TGTGCCAGCAGTGAGGGTAGCCCCGAAGCCTACGAGCAGTACTTC
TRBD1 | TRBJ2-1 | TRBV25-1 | CASGGTGMSSYNEQFF | TGTGCCAGCGGTGGGACAGGGATGAGCTCCTACAATGAGCAGTTCTTC
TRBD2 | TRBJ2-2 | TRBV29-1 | CSVGGTSGVVGELFF | TGCAGCGTTGGGGGGACTAGCGGGGTGGTCGGGGAGCTGTTTTTT